This passage covers 10 T cell receptor beta chains from one sample sequenced in a study of vaccination effects on CD4 cells after COVID-19. Produced via immunoSEQ multiplex PCR; TCRdb's table is partial and in-frame only. The data hold more than 20,000 clones, with around 71% observed a single time. The ViraFEST assay expanded antigen-specific CD4+ T cells with viral peptide pools before sequencing. CD4+ T cell isolation took place after approximately 11 days of culture. People in the vaccine group had not been infected with SARS-CoV-2 before, and their nucleocapsid antibodies were negative. These receptors are not linked to any known antigen. This specimen was CD4+ T cells from PBMCs cultured with HCoV-OC43 spike peptides, taken before COVID-19 vaccination. As to subset: HCoV-OC43 spike overlapping peptide pool stimulation. The receptors stem from a human donor who received a COVID-19 vaccine.

The chain combines TRBV19 with TRBJ1-5, with 7 bases identical to TRBD1. This CDR3 is 14 amino acids long. Looked up from germline, CDR1 is LNHDA and CDR2 is SQIVND (reference sequence). The V segment lost 5 bases and the J segment 5 bases; nucleotides outside the gene matches: 6. The CDR3 DNA reads TGTGCCAGTAGTGTGCGGGACAGAGATCAGCCCCAGCATTTT. This translates into CASSVRDRDQPQHF.

V usage is TRBV6-4 and J usage is TRBJ1-5; no reliable D call. Trimming took off 5 bases at V and 0 bases at J, with 11 bases between the two ends. CDR1 is MRHNA, CDR2 SNTAGT, per germline. The CDR3 extends over 15 amino acids. CDR3 coding DNA: TGTGCCAGCAGTAGGACGGGAACTAGCAATCAGCCCCAGCATTTT. Amino acid sequence: CASSRTGTSNQPQHF.

The genes are TRBV18 and TRBJ1-1, with a tentative D call TRBD1 (5 bases). CDR1 KGHSH and CDR2 LQKENI come from the germline V gene. Trimming pared 3 bases from V and 4 bases from J, leaving 18 bases between. CDR3 length equals 16 residues. CDR3 nucleotide sequence: TGTGCCAGCTCACCGCCGGTAGGGGCATCAGGCACTGAAGCTTTCTTT. Amino acids: CASSPPVGASGTEAFF. Variable domain in full (rest from reference TRBV18 and TRBJ1-1): NAGVMQNPRHLVRRRGQEARLRCSPMKGHSHVYWYRQLPEEGLKFMVYLQKENIIDESGMPKERFSAEFPKEGPSILRIQQVVRGDSAAYFCASSPPVGASGTEAFFGQGTRLTVV.

This chain links TRBV30 with TRBJ2-7, with 10 bases that match TRBD1. The CDR3 contains 13 residues. Germline loops: CDR1 GTSNPN, CDR2 SVGIG (reference sequence). V dropped 5 bases and J dropped 3; count of bases not matched to a gene: 4. CDR3: CAWDRDRGYEQYF. The DNA for the CDR3 is TGTGCCTGGGACCGGGACAGGGGCTACGAGCAGTACTTC.

This clone was detected once. V usage is TRBV6-5 and J usage is TRBJ2-7, with a tentative D call TRBD1 (6 bases). There are 13 residues in the CDR3. V was trimmed by 6 bases and J by 4 bases, leaving 13 bases between them. Germline V gene lookup returns CDR1 MNHEY and CDR2 SVGAGI. DNA for the CDR3: TGTGCCAGCAGGACCGGACAGTTATACGAGCAGTACTTC. As protein: CASRTGQLYEQYF.

The J gene is TRBJ2-7, the V gene TRBV10-3; 9 bases align to TRBD2. The germline CDR1 and CDR2 sequences are ENHRY and SYGVKD. J gave up 0 bases and V 4 bases, and 13 bases lay outside the gene matches. The CDR3 loop spans 18 amino acids. CDR3 in DNA: TGTGCCATCAGTGCGCGGGTTAGCGGGGGTGCCCTCTCCTACGAGCAGTACTTC. This gives the protein CAISARVSGGALSYEQYF.

The chain carries TRBV18 and TRBJ1-2, with D maybe TRBD1 (6 bases). The CDR3 is made up of 15 amino acids. Germline-derived CDR1 and CDR2 are KGHSH and LQKENI. V was pared by 3 bases and J by 0 bases, with 11 bases between. This CDR3 is CASSPADSANYGYTF. CDR3 in DNA: TGTGCCAGCTCACCTGCGGACAGCGCTAACTATGGCTACACCTTC.

J is TRBJ2-7 and V is TRBV5-5, with a possible D match to TRBD1 (6 bases). V was cut by 6 bases and J by 3 bases, with 22 bases left in between. CDR1 and CDR2 (germline): SGHKS, YYEKEE (reference sequence). This CDR3 is built from 16 residues. The CDR3 is CASTKPNRDTHYEQYF. The DNA for the CDR3 is TGTGCCAGCACCAAACCAAACCGGGACACTCACTACGAGCAGTACTTC.

This chain connects TRBV7-2 to TRBJ2-1; 7 bases are shared with TRBD2. The germline V gene encodes CDR1 SGHTA and CDR2 FQGNSA. V lost 3 bases, J lost 9 bases, and 11 bases stayed unmatched. The CDR3 spans 15 residues. The CDR3 sequence is CASSFEGLVRVEQFF. In DNA form, the CDR3 reads TGTGCCAGCAGCTTTGAAGGACTAGTTCGCGTTGAGCAGTTCTTC.

The J gene is TRBJ2-3, the V gene TRBV5-1, with unresolved D. CDR1 is SGHRS, CDR2 YFSETQ, per germline. Trimming left V 0 bases short and J 5 bases short, with 16 bases between. The CDR3 extends over 16 amino acids. CDR3 nucleotides: TGCGCCAGCAGCTTGGCCTTAACAGACGTAGTAGATACGCAGTATTTT. This codes for CASSLALTDVVDTQYF.